The 7 T cell receptor beta chains presented below share a single source sample, sequenced in a study of cytomegalovirus exposure and HLA in healthy donors. PCR used 60 Vbeta primers and 13 Jbeta primers. Method: immunoSEQ multiplex PCR; TCRdb's copy keeps in-frame clones and lacks some. Of about 100,000 clones in the sample, roughly 73% are singletons; the top ten hold around 3.5%. The sample consisted of PBMCs. Receptors originate from a man aged 35-49 years in good health and CMV-seronegative.

The chain couples TRBV7-9 to TRBJ2-2; D possibly corresponds to TRBD1 (6 bases). CDR1 and CDR2 from the germline V gene are SEHNR and FQNEAQ (reference sequence). V lost 5 bases, J lost 5 bases, and 18 bases lay in between. This CDR3 has 16 residues. The CDR3 coding sequence is TGTGCCAGCAGCCCTCCCGGCAGGGGACGAACCGGGGAGCTGTTTTTT. The encoded protein is CASSPPGRGRTGELFF.

J is TRBJ2-3 and V is TRBV5-6, with D maybe TRBD1 (6 bases). Trimming removed 0 bases from V and 6 bases from J, with 17 bases in between. The CDR3 spans 16 residues. CDR1 SGHDT and CDR2 YYEEEE come from the germline V gene. This CDR3 reads CASSLVLTGLGDTQYF. DNA for the CDR3: TGTGCCAGCAGCTTGGTTCTAACAGGGTTAGGGGATACGCAGTATTTT.

The V gene is TRBV27, the J gene TRBJ1-1; D is unresolved. CDR3 length equals 13 residues. Germline V gene sequence: CDR1 MNHEY, CDR2 SMNVEV (reference sequence). The ends were cut back, 2 bases at V and 1 base at J, with 5 bases in the middle. The CDR3 DNA follows: TGTGCCAGCAGTTTAGGCTCGAACACTGAAGCTTTCTTT. It encodes CASSLGSNTEAFF.

This clone was detected only once. The chain employs TRBV29-1 and TRBJ1-4; 8 nucleotides align to TRBD1. Germline CDR1 is SQVTM and CDR2 is ANQGSEA. V gave up 6 bases and J gave up 7 bases; unmatched junction bases: 7. CDR3 length: 13 amino acids. CDR3: CSVARGQAEKLFF. In DNA, the CDR3 is TGCAGCGTGGCGCGGGGACAGGCTGAAAAACTGTTTTTT.

This clone appeared a single time. The chain combines TRBV4-2 with TRBJ1-6; D possibly corresponds to TRBD1 (5 bases). This CDR3 comprises 17 residues. Germline V lookup: CDR1 LGHNA, CDR2 YNFKEQ. The V gene lost 1 base and the J gene lost 2 bases, with 12 bases spanning the gap. CDR3: CASSQVPLRAYNSPLHF. The CDR3 bases are TGTGCCAGCAGCCAAGTTCCCCTCAGGGCCTATAATTCACCCCTCCACTTT.

The CDR3 coding sequence is TGTGCCAGCAGTTTATCAGTCGGACTAGCGGAACATGAGCAGTTCTTC. Its protein product is CASSLSVGLAEHEQFF. The chain links TRBV27 to TRBJ2-1, with 10 bases aligning to TRBD2. The CDR3 contains 16 residues. After removal of 0 bases from V and 8 bases from J, the junction contained 7 bases not matched to a gene. CDR1 is MNHEY, CDR2 SMNVEV, per germline (reference sequence).

This rearrangement joins TRBV5-6 to TRBJ2-7; D unclear. V was shortened by 2 bases and J by 3 bases, with 12 bases between the two germline ends. CDR1 and CDR2 (germline): SGHDT, YYEEEE. This CDR3 comprises 14 residues. CDR3 residues: CASSFGAVYYEQYF. DNA of the CDR3: TGTGCCAGCAGCTTCGGTGCGGTGTACTACGAGCAGTACTTC.